This TCR beta chain was obtained from a study of cytomegalovirus exposure and HLA in healthy donors. PCR involved 60 Vbeta and 13 Jbeta primers. The table came from immunoSEQ multiplex PCR; TCRdb's copy has only in-frame clones and leaves some out. The data hold fewer than 350,000 clones, with around 90% observed a single time. There are 15 residues in the CDR3. Trimming removed 1 base from V and 8 bases from J; junction bases left unmatched: 3. From germline, CDR1 is SGHAT and CDR2 FQNNGV. The sample consisted of PBMCs. This chain joins TRBV11-2 and TRBJ2-1; 12 nucleotides align to TRBD1. The receptor's source is a woman under 30 in good health and CMV-seronegative. CDR3 nucleotide sequence: TGTGCCAGCAGCTTAGGGGGACAGGGGGCCCATGAGCAGTTCTTC. Translating gives CASSLGGQGAHEQFF. Full variable domain (missing parts from reference TRBV11-2 and TRBJ2-1): EAGVAQSPRYKIIEKRQSVAFWCNPISGHATLYWYQQILGQGPKLLIQFQNNGVVDDSQLPKDRFSAERLKGVDSTLKIQPAKLEDSAVYLCASSLGGQGAHEQFFGPGTRLTVL.